The clone carrying this TCR beta chain appeared many times. Its antigen remains unknown. As for the cDNA, it was generated by 5'RACE with 10-nucleotide random UMIs. Every sequencing run drew on 15-18 subjects and yielded over 180 million TCR-beta sequences. TCRdb re-called the 5' RACE reads through MiXCR, storing one row per CDR3 protein. The sample has about 33,000 distinct CDR3 sequences, approximately 1.6% seen once. This sample is drawn from a study of neurological immune-mediated disorders. Study-wide context: Within the group of 35 or so multiple sclerosis patients, approximately 31 were relapsing-remitting, while 3 were secondary progressive. Points from the study as a whole: The multiple sclerosis repertoire cluster had no clinical or MRI feature associated with it.

The CDR3 consists of 13 residues. The germline V gene has CDR1 SGHRS and CDR2 YFSETQ. Trimming removed 0 bases at V and 6 bases at J, with 9 bases between. The sequencing input was PBMCs. V and J are TRBV5-1 and TRBJ1-1; a weak D match, TRBD1 (6 bases). This clonotype was sampled from a woman aged 25 to 39 with multiple sclerosis. The CDR3 coding sequence is TGCGCCAGCAGCTTGGACAGGGTCTCTGAAGCTTTCTTT. It codes for CASSLDRVSEAFF. The variable domain in full, completed from reference TRBV5-1 and TRBJ1-1, reads KAGVTQTPRYLIKTRGQQVTLSCSPISGHRSVSWYQQTPGQGLQFLFEYFSETQRNKGNFPGRFSGRQFSNSRSEMNVSTLELGDSALYLCASSLDRVSEAFFGQGTRLTVV.